This T cell receptor (beta chain) was found in a study of regulatory T cells in long-lasting Graves disease. V was cut by 5 bases and J by 5 bases, with 15 bases left in between. The CDR3 is 14 amino acids. For TCR beta, libraries came from iRepertoire HTBI primers and Arm-PCR of CDR3 regions. Using its own MiXCR run on the multiplex PCR reads, TCRdb lists one record per CDR3 protein. There are 550,000 or so distinct CDR3 sequences in the sample; 12% occur only once, and 8.9% lies in the top ten. This sample's time point: newly diagnosed GD, antithyroid drugs for less than 3 months. Preparation of the TCR library used RNA extracted from PBMCs. This sample was also put to use in a study of T cells in Graves' hyperthyroidism and ophthalmopathy. This second study notes: Lactation, pregnancy, other autoimmune disease or uncontrolled infection excluded patients.

This TCR came from a woman in her 30s with Graves disease. The sequences come from peripheral blood mononuclear cells (PBMCs), collected at new diagnosis, from a patient treated with antithyroid drugs. The chain employs TRBV12-3 or TRBV12-4 and TRBJ1-1, with D perhaps TRBD1 (6 bases). The CDR3 bases are TGTGCCAGCAGTAGGTCGGGGGGCTGGACTGAAGCTTTCTTT. This encodes CASSRSGGWTEAFF.